This T cell receptor (beta chain) was identified during a study of T-cell reconstitution after alpha-beta-depleted transplantation in children. Unique molecular identifiers featured in how the TCRbeta library was prepared. TCRdb itself ran the PCR reads through MiXCR, one entry per CDR3 protein. The sample lists hundreds of thousands of distinct CDR3 sequences, 15% to 20% occurring once. Germline V gene sequence: CDR1 DFQATT, CDR2 SNEGSKA (reference sequence). V gave up 6 bases and J gave up 5 bases, with 14 bases separating them. The length of the CDR3 is 12 residues. This clonotype was detected only a few times.

The gene calls are TRBV20-1 and TRBJ2-7; D perhaps matches TRBD1 (6 bases). The receptor was isolated from a human donor who donated a stem cell graft to a child with acute lymphoblastic leukemia. Source: PBMCs from the stem cell graft donor, taken from the stem cell graft. In DNA form, the CDR3 reads TGCAGTGCCATTCGTACAGGGAACGAGCAGTACTTC. It specifies CSAIRTGNEQYF.